This TCR beta chain was sequenced for a study of cytomegalovirus exposure and HLA in healthy donors. Study findings and constraints: A few of the chains that were CMV-associated were confirmed in vitro to be specific for CMV antigens.

V was pared by 1 base and J by 5 bases, with 8 bases of the junction left unmatched. The CDR3 spans 16 residues. The germline V gene has CDR1 MNHNY and CDR2 SVGAGI (reference sequence). For this clone: No antigen is known for it.

A multiplex PCR was run with 60 Vbeta primers and 13 Jbeta primers. Here immunoSEQ multiplex PCR was the method, and the copy in TCRdb shows in-frame clones only, minus some. The sample lists around 220,000 clones; more than 60% were seen once. J is TRBJ2-3 and V is TRBV6-6; 8 nucleotides match TRBD2. Sequencing was performed on PBMCs. This sequence was found in a woman aged 25 to 39 in good health and CMV-seronegative. The CDR3 reads CASSYWGSGGRDTQYF. CDR3 DNA: TGTGCCAGCAGTTACTGGGGAAGCGGGGGAAGAGATACGCAGTATTTT.